This T cell receptor beta chain was captured in a study of T cells expressing NK-cell markers (dated by TCRdb to about 2020). Background on the whole study: Eight or nine donors provided sorted CD3+CD56+NKG2C+, CD3+CD56+NKG2C- and CD3+CD56-NKG2C+ T-cell subsets, whose TCR beta-chain repertoires were profiled. Among the eight sequenced donors, seven were HCMV-seropositive and one was HCMV-seronegative. The study sequenced eight donors, all healthy volunteers chosen at random: three men and five women. The libraries were sequenced on Illumina HiSeq 2000/2500, MiSeq or NextSeq, producing 2 x 150 bp reads.

Sequenced using an Illumina HiSeq 2000. 5'RACE template switching, by which a universal primer site and unique molecular identifiers were added, was used to make TCR beta cDNA libraries. Priming for cDNA synthesis came from the TCR beta constant segment, and two successive PCR amplification steps followed. Under the source paper's analysis protocol: MIGEC was used to demultiplex reads and group reads by UMI, and MiTCR was used to assemble and quantify clonotypes. To exclude erroneous sequences, only TCR cDNA sequences supported by at least two reads were retained. The tcR package was used for downstream repertoire analysis, and clonotypes were matched across fractions by CDR3 nucleotide sequence plus V segment. VDJmatch was used to annotate antigen specificity against VDJdb, with one amino acid substitution in CDR3 permitted. After TCRdb reprocessed the reads, each CDR3 protein sequence was kept as one row, without DNA. For this entry, the V and J calls and clone size follow TCRdb and not the study's own pipeline. The table held for this sample gives roughly 160,000 distinct CDR3 sequences. The top ten hold 20% to 25% of the sample.

To determine HCMV serostatus, a commercial ELISA kit was used to detect HCMV-specific IgG in serum. Ficoll density gradient centrifugation was used to isolate peripheral blood mononuclear cells from blood. The germline V gene specifies SNHLY as CDR1 and FYNNEI as CDR2. The CDR3, from cysteine to phenylalanine, totals 14 residues. No DNA is given. To note about this clonotype: There is no known antigen for this receptor.

The study at large found these results: In roughly 6 donors, the dominant CD3+CD56+NKG2C+ clonotypes ranked among the top 10 CD8+ clonotypes, making up about 1.0-7.5% of CD8+ T cells. Whether the expanded NKG2C-expressing T cell clones were specific for HCMV antigens remained unclear. Those dominant clonotypes were again the most abundant among CD3+CD56-NKG2C+ cells in four donors, at 28.3-60.1%.

This receptor was obtained from a man aged 18-75 years in good health. The sequencing input was blood T cells: a sorted CD56 or NKG2C T cell subset, CD4+ or CD8+ T cells, or bulk PBMC T cells (not recorded which). In this chain, TRBV2 is recombined with TRBJ2-1. This receptor carries the CDR3 CASSDTVAYNEQFF.